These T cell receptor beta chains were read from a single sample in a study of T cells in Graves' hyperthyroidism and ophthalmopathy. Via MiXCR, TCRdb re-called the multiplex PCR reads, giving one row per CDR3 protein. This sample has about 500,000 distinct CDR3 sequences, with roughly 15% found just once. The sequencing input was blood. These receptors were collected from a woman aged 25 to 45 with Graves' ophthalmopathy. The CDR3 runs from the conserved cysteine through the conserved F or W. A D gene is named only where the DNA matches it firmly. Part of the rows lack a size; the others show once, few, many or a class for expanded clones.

CASSLMDASYEQYF TGTGCCAGCAGCCTGATGGACGCAAGCTACGAGCAGTACTTC . many TRBJ2-7 14 TRBV28
CASSFLRGSGANVLTF TGTGCCAGCAGTTTTTTGAGGGGATCTGGGGCCAACGTCCTGACTTTC . few TRBJ2-6 16 TRBV28
CASSTSGEGNNEQFF TGTGCCAGTAGTACCAGCGGGGAGGGCAACAATGAGCAGTTCTTC TRBD2 few TRBJ2-1 15 TRBV19
CASRPENEKLFF TGTGCCAGCAGGCCTGAGAATGAAAAACTGTTTTTT . . TRBJ1-4 12 TRBV7-3
CASSSPSGDPYEQYF TGTGCCAGCAGTTCCCCTTCAGGGGATCCCTACGAGCAGTACTTC . many TRBJ2-7 15 TRBV12-3/TRBV12-4
CASSGQGWNTEAFF TGTGCCAGCAGTGGGCAGGGATGGAACACTGAAGCTTTCTTT . few TRBJ1-1 14 TRBV6-1
CAISSPGASLHNEQFF TGTGCCATCAGCAGCCCAGGGGCCTCCTTACACAATGAGCAGTTCTTC . few TRBJ2-1 16 TRBV10-3
CASSVDPGGTWELFF TGTGCCAGCAGCGTAGACCCGGGGGGGACCTGGGAGCTGTTTTTT TRBD2 . TRBJ2-2 15 TRBV9
CASSLDRGGLSIQYF TGTGCCAGCAGCTTAGACCGGGGCGGTCTTAGCATTCAGTACTTC . many TRBJ2-4 15 TRBV7-2
CASSVVNGRAVNEQFF TGTGCCAGCAGCGTAGTTAACGGGAGGGCCGTAAATGAGCAGTTCTTC TRBD2 . TRBJ2-1 16 TRBV9
CASSIIPSYEQYF TGTGCCAGCAGCATCATTCCCTCCTACGAGCAGTACTTC . few TRBJ2-7 13 TRBV9
CASSLRLTQQGEQYF TGTGCCAGCAGCTTACGGCTGACACAGCAAGGCGAGCAGTACTTC . . TRBJ2-7 15 TRBV11-2
CASSLDPLTEAFF TGTGCCAGCAGCTTAGATCCCCTTACTGAAGCTTTCTTT . . TRBJ1-1 13 TRBV11-2
CAISEGRPYSPLHF TGTGCCATCAGTGAAGGACGGCCTTATTCACCCCTCCACTTT . few TRBJ1-6 14 TRBV10-3
CASSYKGWSTNEAFF TGTGCCAGCAGCTACAAAGGTTGGTCGACGAATGAAGCTTTCTTT . few TRBJ1-1 15 TRBV5-4
CASSEASGSTDTQYF TGTGCCAGCAGTGAGGCTAGCGGGTCTACAGATACGCAGTATTTT TRBD2 . TRBJ2-3 15 TRBV25-1
CASAGFDYNEQFF TGTGCCAGCGCGGGGTTTGATTACAATGAGCAGTTCTTC . . TRBJ2-1 13 TRBV28
CSARRQENEKLFF TGCAGTGCTAGACGACAGGAGAATGAAAAACTGTTTTTT . . TRBJ1-4 13 TRBV20-1
CASSIASNQPQHF TGTGCCAGCAGTATAGCAAGCAATCAGCCCCAGCATTTT . few TRBJ1-5 13 TRBV6-2/TRBV6-3
CASSPLGGGQAVRAQHF TGTGCCAGCAGTCCCTTGGGGGGGGGACAGGCCGTTCGAGCCCAGCATTTT TRBD1 many TRBJ1-5 17 TRBV12-3/TRBV12-4
CASSVGTGGGEQYF TGTGCCAGCAGTGTGGGGACAGGGGGCGGCGAGCAGTACTTC TRBD1 many TRBJ2-7 14 TRBV28
CASSYGAGYTF TGTGCCAGTAGTTACGGGGCTGGCTACACCTTC . . TRBJ1-2 11 TRBV19
CASSEADLRDEGEAFF TGTGCCAGCAGTGAAGCGGACCTACGTGACGAGGGTGAAGCTTTCTTT . many TRBJ1-1 16 TRBV6-1
CSARVREALHAFF TGCAGTGCTAGAGTCCGGGAGGCCCTGCATGCTTTCTTT . many TRBJ1-1 13 TRBV20-1
CASSQDWAGGPIDTQYF TGTGCCAGCAGCCAAGATTGGGCGGGAGGGCCCATAGATACGCAGTATTTT TRBD2 many TRBJ2-3 17 TRBV3-1
CAILSGGASTDTQYF TGTGCCATCCTCTCAGGGGGTGCTAGCACAGATACGCAGTATTTT TRBD1 few TRBJ2-3 15 TRBV28
CASRVSGDPSGANVLTF TGTGCCAGCAGAGTTAGCGGGGATCCCTCTGGGGCCAACGTCCTGACTTTC TRBD2 few TRBJ2-6 17 TRBV28
CASSATGTGASGAFF TGTGCCAGCAGCGCGACCGGGACAGGGGCTTCCGGAGCTTTCTTT TRBD1 . TRBJ1-1 15 TRBV7-9
CASSRWSTSSYNEQFF TGTGCCAGCAGCCGATGGAGTACCTCCTCCTACAATGAGCAGTTCTTC . . TRBJ2-1 16 TRBV14
CASSIVGPRLERYSTPPLQAFF TGTGCCAGTAGTATAGTTGGGCCAAGACTAGAACGTTACTCTACGCCTCCACTACAAGCTTTCTTT . few TRBJ1-1 22 TRBV19
CASSGAGSSGIETQYF TGTGCCAGCAGTGGGGCGGGGTCTAGCGGGATTGAGACCCAGTACTTC TRBD2 . TRBJ2-5 16 TRBV9
CASSPPPGTGFVYTF TGTGCCAGCAGTCCCCCCCCCGGGACAGGGTTTGTCTACACCTTC TRBD1 . TRBJ1-2 15 TRBV27
CASSLGSPLSTDTQYF TGTGCCAGCAGCTTGGGGTCCCCCTTAAGCACAGATACGCAGTATTTT . many TRBJ2-3 16 TRBV7-8
CSARVNIADKNIQYF TGCAGTGCTAGAGTAAATATAGCGGACAAAAACATTCAGTACTTC . few TRBJ2-4 15 TRBV20-1
CSATGGLAGGQEQFF TGCAGTGCTACCGGGGGGCTAGCGGGAGGGCAAGAGCAGTTCTTC TRBD2 . TRBJ2-1 15 TRBV20-1
CASTKGTGGWNTGELFF TGTGCCAGCACTAAAGGGACAGGGGGCTGGAACACCGGGGAGCTGTTTTTT TRBD1 . TRBJ2-2 17 TRBV6-2/TRBV6-3
CASSQVSEVLNEKLFF TGTGCCAGCAGCCAAGTATCGGAAGTGCTTAATGAAAAACTGTTTTTT . many TRBJ1-4 16 TRBV3-1
CASSGIAGEDYSEQFF TGTGCCAGCAGCGGGATAGCGGGAGAGGACTACAGTGAGCAGTTCTTC TRBD2 . TRBJ2-1 16 TRBV9
CSASRDINGYTF TGCAGTGCTTCGCGGGACATTAATGGCTACACCTTC . many TRBJ1-2 12 TRBV20-1
CASSLQDRAAQPQHF TGTGCCAGTAGTCTCCAGGACAGGGCGGCGCAGCCCCAGCATTTT TRBD1 few TRBJ1-5 15 TRBV19
CASRPRDISEQFF TGTGCCAGCAGACCCCGGGACATAAGCGAGCAGTTCTTC . . TRBJ2-1 13 TRBV6-2/TRBV6-3
CASSLDTSYGYTF TGTGCCAGCAGTTTGGACACAAGCTATGGCTACACCTTC . many TRBJ1-2 13 TRBV12-3/TRBV12-4
CAWRGGLTEAFF TGTGCCTGGCGAGGGGGGCTCACTGAAGCTTTCTTT . many TRBJ1-1 12 TRBV30
CASSLSPGVYGYTF TGTGCCAGCAGTTTATCGCCAGGCGTCTATGGCTACACCTTC . many TRBJ1-2 14 TRBV28
CSAGGTSGRAGETQYF TGCAGTGCTGGAGGGACTAGCGGGAGGGCCGGGGAGACCCAGTACTTC TRBD2 many TRBJ2-5 16 TRBV20-1
CAIKGSNTGELFF TGTGCCATCAAGGGCAGTAACACCGGGGAGCTGTTTTTT . . TRBJ2-2 13 TRBV10-3
CATSDSWDHDYTF TGTGCCACCAGTGATTCGTGGGACCATGACTACACCTTC . many TRBJ1-2 13 TRBV24-1
CASTLGTVNTEAFF TGTGCCAGCACCTTAGGGACAGTGAACACTGAAGCTTTCTTT TRBD1 many TRBJ1-1 14 TRBV7-2
CASRVRQGDNEQFF TGTGCCAGCAGGGTGAGACAGGGGGACAATGAGCAGTTCTTC TRBD1 many TRBJ2-1 14 TRBV12-3/TRBV12-4
CASSLNGGGGHTGELFF TGTGCCAGCAGCTTAAACGGAGGGGGAGGACACACCGGGGAGCTGTTTTTT . . TRBJ2-2 17 TRBV7-3
CASSYSSLNNEQYF TGTGCCAGCAGTTACTCGTCTTTGAACAACGAGCAGTACTTC . many TRBJ2-7 14 TRBV6-2/TRBV6-3
CASPNALGEQYF TGTGCCAGCCCCAACGCTCTGGGGGAGCAGTACTTC . many TRBJ2-7 12 TRBV28
CASSHPGGETQYF TGTGCCAGCAGTCACCCTGGGGGAGAGACCCAGTACTTC . many TRBJ2-5 13 TRBV27
CASSSSHIYF TGTGCCAGCAGCTCGTCACACATATATTTT . few TRBJ1-3 10 TRBV28
CATSRPGRPSYEQYF TGTGCCACCAGCAGACCGGGACGCCCCTCCTACGAGCAGTACTTC . many TRBJ2-7 15 TRBV15